Shown below are 27 T cell receptor beta chains from a single sample sequenced in a study of blood T cell repertoires in COVID-19. Produced via immunoSEQ multiplex PCR; TCRdb's table is partial and in-frame only. The sample contains roughly 68,000 clones, roughly 91% of which appear only once. Sequencing input: peripheral blood. The receptors stem from a man aged 40-50 years with COVID-19, enrolled during active disease.

V usage is TRBV20-1 and J usage is TRBJ2-7; D gene uncertain. CDR1 and CDR2 (germline): DFQATT, SNEGSKA (reference sequence). V dropped 6 bases and J dropped 1 base, with 4 bases sitting between them. The CDR3 consists of 10 residues. CDR3 nucleotide sequence: TGCAGTGCCTTTTCCTACGAGCAGTACTTC. It encodes CSAFSYEQYF.

The gene calls are TRBV19 and TRBJ2-1; 14 bases fit TRBD2. Trimming removed 6 bases from V and 9 bases from J; junction bases left unmatched: 10. The V gene's germline CDR1 is LNHDA and CDR2 SQIVND (reference sequence). The CDR3 consists of 16 residues. CDR3 in amino acids: CASRPPTSGGAGEQFF. CDR3 bases: TGTGCCAGTAGGCCGCCGACTAGCGGGGGGGCCGGTGAGCAGTTCTTC.

The CDR3 loop reads CASSRGTTDTQYF. As DNA, the CDR3 is TGTGCCAGCAGCCGGGGGACCACAGATACGCAGTATTTT. This chain links TRBV7-9 with TRBJ2-3, with D maybe TRBD2 (6 bases). V dropped 5 bases and J dropped 2 bases, with 8 bases sitting between them. Germline V gene lookup returns CDR1 SEHNR and CDR2 FQNEAQ (reference sequence). This CDR3 region has 13 residues.

This clone was detected only once. The rearrangement joins TRBV27 to TRBJ2-7; D might be TRBD2 (6 bases). CDR1 is MNHEY, CDR2 SMNVEV, per germline (reference sequence). Between the trimmed V and J ends, which lost 7 bases and 1 base, there was a span of 17 bases. The CDR3 is 15 amino acids. CDR3 nucleotide sequence: TGTGCCAGCAAACGTCTAGCGTTAGGATCCTACGAGCAGTACTTC. Residues: CASKRLALGSYEQYF.

The chain uses TRBV9 and TRBJ2-2; TRBD2 aligns across 8 bases. From germline, CDR1 is SGDLS and CDR2 YYNGEE. This CDR3 region has 16 residues. V gave up 0 bases and J gave up 5 bases; unmatched junction bases: 6. Written as DNA, the CDR3 is TGTGCCAGCAGCGTAGCTCCGGGACTAGATACCGGGGAGCTGTTTTTT. It codes for CASSVAPGLDTGELFF.

The CDR3 coding sequence is TGTGCCAGCAGTGAAGGCACTTTAACTAATGAAAAACTGTTTTTT. Translated, it gives CASSEGTLTNEKLFF. The chain recombines TRBV6-1 with TRBJ1-4; no definite D call. The CDR3 contains 15 residues. CDR1 is MNHNS and CDR2 is SASEGT in the germline V gene. V was pared by 1 base and J by 1 base, with 7 bases between.

The chain combines TRBV2 with TRBJ2-3; tentative D call: TRBD2 (5 bases). The CDR3 is 14 residues long. V shed 4 bases and J shed 0 bases, with 8 bases lying between them. Germline V CDR1 and CDR2: SNHLY, FYNNEI. CDR3 DNA: TGTGCCAGCAGTGTCGGGGAAAGCACAGATACGCAGTATTTT. It encodes CASSVGESTDTQYF.

CDR3 DNA sequence: TGTGCCAGCAGCCATCAATTCCGGGCCATTAGGACAGGTGTCCCCAATGAGCAGTTCTTC. This gives the protein CASSHQFRAIRTGVPNEQFF. V usage is TRBV14 and J usage is TRBJ2-1, with TRBD1 matching 7 bases. The CDR3 consists of 20 residues. Germline V gives CDR1 SGHDN, CDR2 FVKESK. V shed 3 bases, J shed 6 bases, and the junction held 23 bases outside the gene matches.

This rearrangement joins TRBV7-2 to TRBJ1-2; D remains unclear. The V and J ends lost 2 bases and 4 bases respectively, with 11 bases between them. The CDR3 has 14 residues. Germline V lookup: CDR1 SGHTA, CDR2 FQGNSA. For the CDR3, the DNA is TGTGCCAGCAGCTTATACGTATCGGGCTATGGCTACACCTTC. Its protein product is CASSLYVSGYGYTF.

Regarding this clone: Other DNA sequences in the same sample also yield this CDR3. This chain uses TRBV5-1 with TRBJ2-1; 7 bases are a match to TRBD1. Germline V gives CDR1 SGHRS, CDR2 YFSETQ. The CDR3 totals 14 residues. V was pared by 2 bases and J by 4 bases, with 3 bases of the junction left unmatched. The CDR3 coding sequence is TGCGCCAGCAGCTTAGGGGGCTCGTACAATGAGCAGTTCTTC. Its translation is CASSLGGSYNEQFF.

Note on this clone: The same CDR3 is also encoded by other DNA sequences in this sample. The V call is TRBV19, the J call TRBJ1-5; 7 bases align to TRBD1. In germline, CDR1 is LNHDA, CDR2 SQIVND (reference sequence). The junction had 6 bases not matched to a gene; V was cut back by 8 bases and J by 2 bases. The CDR3 is 14 amino acids. Here the CDR3 reads CASSPQGGNQPQHF. For the CDR3, the DNA is TGTGCCAGTTCACCGCAGGGGGGCAATCAGCCCCAGCATTTT.

This clone occurred once. The V and J genes are TRBV2 and TRBJ2-2, with D unresolved. This CDR3 is built from 14 residues. Trimming took off 2 bases at V and 4 bases at J, with 8 bases between the two ends. Germline V gene lookup returns CDR1 SNHLY and CDR2 FYNNEI. This chain's CDR3 is CASSELLSTGELFF. CDR3 in DNA: TGTGCCAGCAGTGAACTTCTGAGCACCGGGGAGCTGTTTTTT.

This clone was picked up a small number of times. V is TRBV9 and J is TRBJ1-2; D possibly corresponds to TRBD1 (6 bases). The germline V and J ends were trimmed by 0 bases and 8 bases, with 11 bases remaining between them. CDR1 and CDR2 (germline): SGDLS, YYNGEE. The CDR3 is 13 amino acids. In DNA form, the CDR3 reads TGTGCCAGCAGCGTAGGCGGACAGCTCGGCTACACCTTC. Translating gives CASSVGGQLGYTF. Supplemented by reference TRBV9 and TRBJ1-2, the full variable domain reads DSGVTQTPKHLITATGQRVTLRCSPRSGDLSVYWYQQSLDQGLQFLIQYYNGEERAKGNILERFSAQQFPDLHSELNLSSLELGDSALYFCASSVGGQLGYTFGSGTRLTVV.

V usage is TRBV15 and J usage is TRBJ1-4, with 12 bases fitting TRBD1. This CDR3 region has 14 residues. CDR1 is LNHNV and CDR2 is YYDKDF in the germline V gene (reference sequence). With V trimmed by 6 bases and J by 7 bases, 3 bases remained unmatched. The DNA of the CDR3 is TGTGCCACCAGGAGGGGACAGGGGGCTGAAAAACTGTTTTTT. The encoded protein is CATRRGQGAEKLFF.

The rearrangement joins TRBV2 to TRBJ2-5; 9 bases are shared with TRBD2. V lost 4 bases, J lost 2 bases, and 8 bases stayed unmatched. The CDR3 sequence is 16 residues long. CDR1 and CDR2 from the germline V gene are SNHLY and FYNNEI. For the CDR3, the DNA is TGTGCCAGCAGTGGCATGGGGCTAGCGGGGCAAGAGACCCAGTACTTC. Its protein is CASSGMGLAGQETQYF.

This clone was recorded only once. The rearrangement links TRBV30 to TRBJ2-3, with 8 bases aligning to TRBD2. Germline V gene data show CDR1 as GTSNPN and CDR2 as SVGIG (reference sequence). This CDR3 is built from 16 residues. V shed 1 base, J shed 2 bases, and the junction held 8 bases outside the gene matches. The CDR3 is CAWSAGTSGFTDTQYF. CDR3 coding DNA: TGTGCCTGGAGTGCGGGTACTAGCGGCTTCACAGATACGCAGTATTTT.

The chain recombines TRBV6-5 with TRBJ2-7, with D perhaps TRBD2 (5 bases). Germline CDR1 and CDR2: MNHEY and SVGAGI. V was shortened by 2 bases and J by 3 bases, with 14 bases between the two germline ends. This CDR3 is built from 15 residues. The CDR3 nucleotides are TGTGCCAGCAGTTACGGTTCAGGAGGAGGCTACGAGCAGTACTTC. Protein: CASSYGSGGGYEQYF.

This chain links TRBV30 with TRBJ1-2; D uncertain. Germline CDR1 is GTSNPN and CDR2 is SVGIG (reference sequence). Trimming cost V 2 bases and J 1 base, with 11 bases left between them. The CDR3 runs 14 residues. Here the CDR3 DNA reads TGTGCCTGGAGTACCACTCAGGTTAACTATGGCTACACCTTC. It is translated as CAWSTTQVNYGYTF. Complete variable domain (other parts from reference TRBV30 and TRBJ1-2): SQTIHQWPATLVQPVGSPLSLECTVEGTSNPNLYWYRQAAGRGLQLLFYSVGIGQISSEVPQNLSASRPQDRQFILSSKKLLLSDSGFYLCAWSTTQVNYGYTFGSGTRLTVV.

This chain joins TRBV27 and TRBJ1-1; 9 nucleotides line up with TRBD1. The V and J ends lost 6 bases and 8 bases, in that order; junction bases with no gene match: 4. Per the germline V gene, CDR1 is MNHEY and CDR2 is SMNVEV (reference sequence). The CDR3 is made up of 12 amino acids. For the CDR3, the DNA is TGTGCCAGCAGGATCGGACAGGGGGAAGCTTTCTTT. Its translation is CASRIGQGEAFF.

The gene calls are TRBV7-9 and TRBJ1-2; D gene unclear. The CDR3 extends over 15 amino acids. Germline V CDR1 and CDR2: SEHNR, FQNEAQ (reference sequence). Trimming pared 3 bases from V and 1 base from J, leaving 12 bases between. For the CDR3, the DNA is TGTGCCAGCAGCTTCGAGGGCCTACTTAACTATGGCTACACCTTC. Translation gives CASSFEGLLNYGYTF.

This chain's CDR3 is CAIAPGAATGNYGYTF. CDR3 coding DNA: TGTGCCATAGCCCCGGGGGCCGCGACAGGGAACTATGGCTACACCTTC. This sequence joins TRBV10-3 and TRBJ1-2; 7 positions agree with TRBD1. The V and J ends lost 9 bases and 2 bases, in that order; junction bases with no gene match: 15. The CDR3 runs 16 residues. Germline values: CDR1 ENHRY, CDR2 SYGVKD.

This sequence joins TRBV10-1 and TRBJ2-1; 9 bases are a match to TRBD2. Trimming cost V 4 bases and J 8 bases; bases outside gene matches: 9. CDR3 length: 15 residues. Germline-derived CDR1 and CDR2 are WNHNN and SYGVQD (reference sequence). CDR3 amino acids: CASSAGLASSDEQFF. CDR3 coding DNA: TGCGCCAGCAGTGCGGGACTAGCATCATCGGATGAGCAGTTCTTC.

This clone showed up just a few times. V is TRBV10-1 and J is TRBJ1-6; 9 nucleotides agree with TRBD1. Germline CDR1 and CDR2: WNHNN and SYGVQD (reference sequence). The V segment lost 3 bases and the J segment 11 bases; nucleotides outside the gene matches: 2. CDR3 length: 13 amino acids. CDR3 region: CASSDGTGTPLHF. The CDR3 DNA sequence: TGCGCCAGCAGTGACGGGACAGGGACACCCCTCCACTTT.

V is TRBV2 and J is TRBJ2-3; D may be TRBD2 (5 bases). CDR3 length equals 12 residues. Trimming pared 4 bases from V and 4 bases from J, leaving 6 bases between. From germline, CDR1 is SNHLY and CDR2 FYNNEI. Here the CDR3 DNA reads TGTGCCAGCAGTGGGGAGTCAGATACGCAGTATTTT. Translated, it gives CASSGESDTQYF.

The chain joins TRBV5-1 to TRBJ1-2; a weak D match, TRBD1 (6 bases). The CDR3 is 15 residues long. V was clipped by 0 bases and J by 4 bases, with 13 bases between them. Germline V gene data show CDR1 as SGHRS and CDR2 as YFSETQ. The DNA of the CDR3 is TGCGCCAGCAGCTTGGCACAGGGTTTAGGCTATGGCTACACCTTC. Translating gives CASSLAQGLGYGYTF.

The chain couples TRBV30 to TRBJ2-7; no clear D. Trimming shortened V by 0 bases and J by 2 bases, and 8 bases separated the two germline ends. CDR3 length equals 13 residues. Per the germline V gene, CDR1 is GTSNPN and CDR2 is SVGIG (reference sequence). CDR3 sequence reads: CAWSVNSPYEQYF. DNA of the CDR3: TGTGCCTGGAGTGTAAACAGCCCCTACGAGCAGTACTTC.

This chain joins TRBV6-1 and TRBJ2-7; unclear D gene. The length of the CDR3 is 14 residues. V was shortened by 3 bases and J by 1 base, with 10 bases between the two germline ends. Germline CDR1 reads MNHNS; CDR2 reads SASEGT. As DNA, the CDR3 is TGTGCCAGCAGTGACACCGGGTCTTCCTACGAGCAGTACTTC. It translates to CASSDTGSSYEQYF.